This T cell receptor (beta chain) was obtained from a study of T cells expressing NK-cell markers. TCRdb reprocessed the 5' RACE reads, keeping one entry per CDR3 protein, no DNA. The listing contains roughly 430,000 distinct CDR3 sequences. Germline loops: CDR1 LGHDT, CDR2 YNNKEL (reference sequence). The CDR3 consists of 13 residues. This receptor was obtained from a woman aged 18-69 years in good health. Sequenced sample: blood T cells: a sorted CD56 or NKG2C T cell subset, CD4+ or CD8+ T cells, or bulk PBMC T cells (not recorded which). The chain links TRBV3-1 to TRBJ2-7. The CDR3 reads CASSQNGPYEQYF.